A selection of T cell receptor beta chains follows, all from one sample in a study of T-cell memory formation after mild COVID-19. TCRdb reprocessed the 5' RACE reads with MiXCR, giving one entry per CDR3 protein. The table records fewer than 600,000 distinct CDR3 sequences, 20% to 25% of them present only once. The source material was PBMCs or a T cell subset sorted from them (not recorded which). These receptors all stem from an adult woman who had mild COVID-19 (a few samples of this study predate the infection). Cell type and time point are not known. CDR3s include the opening cysteine and the closing phenylalanine or tryptophan. Each record gives: D gene, V gene, CDR3 protein. The D gene is left open where the match is weak.

>TRBD2|TRBV3-1
CASGASGGYNEQFF
>TRBD2|TRBV20-1
CSADGTSGTYEQYF
>-|TRBV14
CASSQYKGGGGYTF
>TRBD2|TRBV20-1
CSARDRGDPTYEQYF
>TRBD1|TRBV5-1
CASSKGAGEQFF
>TRBD2|TRBV7-9
CGGSSGLAGDNEQFF
>-|TRBV7-2
CASSLVMDSPLHF
>-|TRBV7-9
CASSLAPGNYGYTF
>TRBD2|TRBV20-1
CSARDVGLAGGLVGTDTQYF
>TRBD1|TRBV6-2/TRBV6-3
CASREPRGRFYEQFF
>TRBD2|TRBV6-2/TRBV6-3
CASSPGLAGVYEQFF
>-|TRBV10-3
CAISGRDHGYTF
>-|TRBV7-9
CAYVGGPDTEAFF
>-|TRBV5-5
CASSLVGSTNEKLFF
>TRBD1|TRBV12-3/TRBV12-4
CASTSTISGGREQYF
>TRBD2|TRBV20-1
CSAKPRLAGQETQYF